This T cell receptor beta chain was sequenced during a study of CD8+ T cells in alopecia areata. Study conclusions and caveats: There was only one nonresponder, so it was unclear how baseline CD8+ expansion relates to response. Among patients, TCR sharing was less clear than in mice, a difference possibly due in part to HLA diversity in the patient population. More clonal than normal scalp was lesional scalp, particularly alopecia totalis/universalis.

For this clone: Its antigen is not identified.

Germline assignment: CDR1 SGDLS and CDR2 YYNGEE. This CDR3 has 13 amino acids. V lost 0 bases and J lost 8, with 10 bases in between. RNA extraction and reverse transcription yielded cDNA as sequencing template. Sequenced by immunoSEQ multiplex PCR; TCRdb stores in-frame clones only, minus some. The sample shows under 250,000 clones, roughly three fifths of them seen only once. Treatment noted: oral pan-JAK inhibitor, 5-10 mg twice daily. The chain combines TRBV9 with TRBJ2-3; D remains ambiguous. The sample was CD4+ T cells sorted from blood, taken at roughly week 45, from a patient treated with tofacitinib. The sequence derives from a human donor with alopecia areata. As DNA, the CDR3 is TGTGCCAGCAGCGTAGTGGGTATCCCTACGCAGTATTTT. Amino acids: CASSVVGIPTQYF.